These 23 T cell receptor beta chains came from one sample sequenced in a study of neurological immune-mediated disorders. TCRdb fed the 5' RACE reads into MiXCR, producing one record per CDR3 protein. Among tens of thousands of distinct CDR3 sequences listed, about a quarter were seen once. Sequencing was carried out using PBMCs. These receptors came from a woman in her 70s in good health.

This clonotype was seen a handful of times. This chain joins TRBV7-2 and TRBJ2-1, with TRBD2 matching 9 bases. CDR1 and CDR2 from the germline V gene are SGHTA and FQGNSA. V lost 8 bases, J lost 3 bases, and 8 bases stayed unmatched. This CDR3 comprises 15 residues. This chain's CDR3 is CASAISGSIYNEQFF. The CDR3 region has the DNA TGTGCCAGCGCGATTAGCGGGAGTATCTACAATGAGCAGTTCTTC.

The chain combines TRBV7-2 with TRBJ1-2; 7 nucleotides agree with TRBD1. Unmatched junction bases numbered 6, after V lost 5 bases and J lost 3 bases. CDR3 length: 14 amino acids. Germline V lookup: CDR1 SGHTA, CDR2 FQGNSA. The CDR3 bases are TGTGCCAGCAGCCCACGACAGGGTGACTATGGCTACACCTTC. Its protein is CASSPRQGDYGYTF.

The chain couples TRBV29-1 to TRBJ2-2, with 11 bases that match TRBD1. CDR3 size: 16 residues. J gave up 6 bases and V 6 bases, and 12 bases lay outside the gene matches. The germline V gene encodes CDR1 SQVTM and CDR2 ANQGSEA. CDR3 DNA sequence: TGCAGCGTAAACCCGGCAGGGACAGGGGGGGCCGGGGAGCTGTTTTTT. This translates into CSVNPAGTGGAGELFF.

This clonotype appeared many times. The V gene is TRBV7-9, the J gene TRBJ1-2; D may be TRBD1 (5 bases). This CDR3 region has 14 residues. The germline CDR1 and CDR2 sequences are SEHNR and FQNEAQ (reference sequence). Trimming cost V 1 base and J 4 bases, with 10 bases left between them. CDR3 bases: TGTGCCAGCAGCTTAGGACCGGGGCCCTATGGCTACACCTTC. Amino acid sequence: CASSLGPGPYGYTF.

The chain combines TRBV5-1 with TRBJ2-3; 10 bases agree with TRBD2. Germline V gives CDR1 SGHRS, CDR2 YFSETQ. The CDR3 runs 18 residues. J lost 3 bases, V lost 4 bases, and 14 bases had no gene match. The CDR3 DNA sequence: TGCGCCAGCAGCGCGGGGGTAGCGGGAGGCGGTAGGACAGATACGCAGTATTTT. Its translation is CASSAGVAGGGRTDTQYF.

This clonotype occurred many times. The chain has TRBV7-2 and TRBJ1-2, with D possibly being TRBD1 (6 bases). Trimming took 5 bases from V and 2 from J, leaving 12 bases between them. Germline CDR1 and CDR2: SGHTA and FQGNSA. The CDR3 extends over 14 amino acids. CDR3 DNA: TGTGCCAGCAGCCGGGGACAATCCAACTATGGCTACACCTTC. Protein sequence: CASSRGQSNYGYTF.

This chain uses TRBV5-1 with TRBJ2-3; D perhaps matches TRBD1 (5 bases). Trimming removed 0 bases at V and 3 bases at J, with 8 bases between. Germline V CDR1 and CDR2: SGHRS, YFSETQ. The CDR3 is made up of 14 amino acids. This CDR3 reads CASSLARETDTQYF. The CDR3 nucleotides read TGCGCCAGCAGCTTGGCCAGGGAAACAGATACGCAGTATTTT. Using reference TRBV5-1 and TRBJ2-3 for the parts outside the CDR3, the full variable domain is KAGVTQTPRYLIKTRGQQVTLSCSPISGHRSVSWYQQTPGQGLQFLFEYFSETQRNKGNFPGRFSGRQFSNSRSEMNVSTLELGDSALYLCASSLARETDTQYFGPGTRLTVL.

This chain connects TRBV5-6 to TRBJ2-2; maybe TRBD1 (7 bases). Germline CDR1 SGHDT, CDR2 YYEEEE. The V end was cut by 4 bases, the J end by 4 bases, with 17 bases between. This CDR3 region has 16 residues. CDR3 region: CASSHQGRDSTGELFF. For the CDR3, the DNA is TGTGCCAGCAGCCATCAAGGGCGGGACAGCACCGGGGAGCTGTTTTTT.

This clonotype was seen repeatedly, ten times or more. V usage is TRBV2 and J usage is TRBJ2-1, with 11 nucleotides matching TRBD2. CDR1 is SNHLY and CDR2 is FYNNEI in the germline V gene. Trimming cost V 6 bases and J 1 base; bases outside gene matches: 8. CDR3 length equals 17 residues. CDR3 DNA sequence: TGTGCCAGCAGCCAAACGACTAGCGGGGCTTCCTACAATGAGCAGTTCTTC. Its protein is CASSQTTSGASYNEQFF. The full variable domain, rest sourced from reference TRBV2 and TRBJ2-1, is EPEVTQTPSHQVTQMGQEVILRCVPISNHLYFYWYRQILGQKVEFLVSFYNNEISEKSEIFDDQFSVERPDGSNFTLKIRSTKLEDSAMYFCASSQTTSGASYNEQFFGPGTRLTVL.

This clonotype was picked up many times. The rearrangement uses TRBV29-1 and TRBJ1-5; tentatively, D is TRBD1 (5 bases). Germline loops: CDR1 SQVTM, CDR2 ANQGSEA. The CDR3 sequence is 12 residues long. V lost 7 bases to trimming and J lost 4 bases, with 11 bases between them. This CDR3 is CSAGDRNQPQHF. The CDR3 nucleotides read TGCAGCGCCGGCGACAGAAATCAGCCCCAGCATTTT.

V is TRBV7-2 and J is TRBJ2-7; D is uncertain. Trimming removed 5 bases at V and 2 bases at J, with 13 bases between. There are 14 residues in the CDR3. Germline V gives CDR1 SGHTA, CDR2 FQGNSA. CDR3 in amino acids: CASSLSVPTYEQYF. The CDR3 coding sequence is TGTGCCAGCAGCCTCTCGGTCCCTACCTACGAGCAGTACTTC.

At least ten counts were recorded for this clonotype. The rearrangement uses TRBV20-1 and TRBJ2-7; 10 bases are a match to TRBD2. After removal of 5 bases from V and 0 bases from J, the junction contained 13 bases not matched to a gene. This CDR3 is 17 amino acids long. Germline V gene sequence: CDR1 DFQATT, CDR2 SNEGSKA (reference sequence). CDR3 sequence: CSASSGRARGSSYEQYF. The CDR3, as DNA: TGCAGTGCTTCGAGCGGGAGGGCCCGAGGGAGCTCCTACGAGCAGTACTTC.

The CDR3 DNA is TGTGCCAGCAGCCATGGACTAGCGGGGACAGGCGGTGAGCAGTTCTTC. Protein: CASSHGLAGTGGEQFF. The chain is built from TRBV7-2 and TRBJ2-1; 12 bases map to TRBD2. The CDR3 has 16 amino acids. Per the germline V gene, CDR1 is SGHTA and CDR2 is FQGNSA. V lost 5 bases to trimming and J lost 9 bases; unmatched junction nucleotides: 11.

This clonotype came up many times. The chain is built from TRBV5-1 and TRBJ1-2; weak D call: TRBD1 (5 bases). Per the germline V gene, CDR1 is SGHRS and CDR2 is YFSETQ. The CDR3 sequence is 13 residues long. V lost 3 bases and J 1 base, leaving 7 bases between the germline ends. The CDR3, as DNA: TGCGCCAGCAGCTCAGGGTTTAACTATGGCTACACCTTC. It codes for CASSSGFNYGYTF.

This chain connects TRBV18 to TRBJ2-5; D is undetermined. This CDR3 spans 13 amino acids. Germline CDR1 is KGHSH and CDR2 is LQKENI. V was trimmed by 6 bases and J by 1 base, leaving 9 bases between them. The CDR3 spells CASSSRTQETQYF. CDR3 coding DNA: TGTGCCAGCTCGTCACGAACCCAAGAGACCCAGTACTTC.

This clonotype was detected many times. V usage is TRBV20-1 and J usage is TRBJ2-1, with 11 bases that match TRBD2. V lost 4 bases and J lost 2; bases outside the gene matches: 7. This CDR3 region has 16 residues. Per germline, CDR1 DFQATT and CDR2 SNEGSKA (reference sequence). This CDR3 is CSAIYLAGGAYNEQFF. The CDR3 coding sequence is TGCAGTGCTATCTACTTAGCGGGAGGGGCCTACAATGAGCAGTTCTTC.

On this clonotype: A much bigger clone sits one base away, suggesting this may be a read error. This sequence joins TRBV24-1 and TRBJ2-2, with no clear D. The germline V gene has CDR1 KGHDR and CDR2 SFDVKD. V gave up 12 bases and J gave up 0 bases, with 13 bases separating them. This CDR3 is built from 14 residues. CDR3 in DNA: TGTGCCGCCCAACGACATACGAACACCGGGGAGCTGTTTTTT. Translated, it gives CAAQRHTNTGELFF.

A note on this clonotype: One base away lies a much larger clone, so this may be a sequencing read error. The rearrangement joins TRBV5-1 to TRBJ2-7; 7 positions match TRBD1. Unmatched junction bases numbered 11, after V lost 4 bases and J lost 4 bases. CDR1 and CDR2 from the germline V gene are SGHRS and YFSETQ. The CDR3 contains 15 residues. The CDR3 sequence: CASSMAYEGAYEQYF. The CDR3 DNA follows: TGCGCCAGCAGCATGGCGTACGAGGGGGCGTACGAGCAGTACTTC.

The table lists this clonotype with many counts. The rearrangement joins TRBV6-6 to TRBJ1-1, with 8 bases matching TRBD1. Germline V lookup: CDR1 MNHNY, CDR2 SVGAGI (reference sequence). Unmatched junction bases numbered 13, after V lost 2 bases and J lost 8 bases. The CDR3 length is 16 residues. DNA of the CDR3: TGTGCCAGCAGTTACCGACCCAGGACAGGGCAAAAGGAAGCTTTCTTT. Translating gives CASSYRPRTGQKEAFF.

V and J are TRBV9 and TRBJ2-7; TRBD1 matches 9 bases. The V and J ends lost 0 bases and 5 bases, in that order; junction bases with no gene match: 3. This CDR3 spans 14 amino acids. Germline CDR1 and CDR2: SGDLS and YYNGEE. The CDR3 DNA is TGTGCCAGCAGCGTAGGGGGGACAGGGAACGAGCAGTACTTC. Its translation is CASSVGGTGNEQYF.

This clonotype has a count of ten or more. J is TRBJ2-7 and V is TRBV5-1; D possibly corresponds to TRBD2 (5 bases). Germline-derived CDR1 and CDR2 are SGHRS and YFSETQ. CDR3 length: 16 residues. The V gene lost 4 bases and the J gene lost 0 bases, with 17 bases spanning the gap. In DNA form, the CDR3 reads TGCGCCAGCAGCGGGATGGACTTTCTGAGCTCCTACGAGCAGTACTTC. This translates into CASSGMDFLSSYEQYF.

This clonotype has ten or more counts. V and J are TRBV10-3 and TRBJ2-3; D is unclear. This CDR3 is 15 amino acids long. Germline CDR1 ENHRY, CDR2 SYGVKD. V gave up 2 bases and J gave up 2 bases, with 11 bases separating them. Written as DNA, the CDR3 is TGTGCCATCAGTGAGGCGGCGGATGTCACAGATACGCAGTATTTT. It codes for CAISEAADVTDTQYF.

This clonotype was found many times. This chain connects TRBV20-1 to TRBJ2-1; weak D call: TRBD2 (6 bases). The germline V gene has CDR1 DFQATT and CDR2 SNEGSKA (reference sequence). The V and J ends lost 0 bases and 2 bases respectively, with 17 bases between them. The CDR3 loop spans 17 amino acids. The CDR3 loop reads CSARDRRGVHPYNEQFF. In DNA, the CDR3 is TGCAGTGCTAGAGATCGACGCGGGGTCCATCCCTACAATGAGCAGTTCTTC.